This T cell receptor beta chain was retrieved from a study of blood T cells in healthy people across ages. V gave up 4 bases and J gave up 4 bases, with 13 bases separating them. The CDR3 has 14 residues. Germline CDR1 SEHNR, CDR2 FQNEAQ (reference sequence). Primers used in a second PCR of about 6 to 11 cycles were a sample-barcoded 5' primer and a J-beta primer mix. TCRdb fed the 5' RACE reads into MiXCR, producing one record per CDR3 protein. The repertoire holds 1.5 million to 2 million distinct CDR3 sequences, with 28% as singletons. Sequencing used blood. The chain links TRBV7-9 to TRBJ2-5, with no clear D. The clonotype was recovered from a woman in her twenties or thirties in good health. The CDR3 DNA follows: TGTGCCAGCAGCTCCCAGTCCCTTGGAGAGACCCAGTACTTC. It specifies CASSSQSLGETQYF.